The clone carrying this T cell receptor beta chain was picked up one time. The CDR3 sequence is 15 residues long. Germline-derived CDR1 and CDR2 are MNHEY and SVGAGI. J lost 7 bases, V lost 4 bases, and 5 bases had no gene match. Profiled with immunoSEQ multiplex PCR; TCRdb holds only in-frame clones, not every one. The sample contains tens of thousands of clones, 92% of which appear only once. This sample was included in a study of T cell changes during pregnancy in multiple sclerosis. This receptor was taken from a female donor in good health, enrolled as a control in a pregnancy study. The source was peripheral blood, collected in the second trimester of pregnancy. The J gene is TRBJ1-6, the V gene TRBV6-5; 9 bases line up with TRBD1. The CDR3 loop reads CASSSGTGWNSPLHF. Written as DNA, the CDR3 is TGTGCCAGCAGTTCCGGGACAGGGTGGAATTCACCCCTCCACTTT.